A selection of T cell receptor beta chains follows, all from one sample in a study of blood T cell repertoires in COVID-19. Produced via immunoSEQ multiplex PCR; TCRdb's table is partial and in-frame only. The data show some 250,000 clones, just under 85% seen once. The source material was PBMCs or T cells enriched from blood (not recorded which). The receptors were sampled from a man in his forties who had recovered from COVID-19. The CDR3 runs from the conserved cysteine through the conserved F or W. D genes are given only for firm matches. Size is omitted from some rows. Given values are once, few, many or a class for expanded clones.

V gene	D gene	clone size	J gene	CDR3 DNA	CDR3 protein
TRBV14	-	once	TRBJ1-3	TGTGCCAGCAGCTCCCGAGCTGGAAACACCATATATTTT	CASSSRAGNTIYF
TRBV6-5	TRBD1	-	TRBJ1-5	TGTGCCAGCAGTCCAGGGCAGGGGGCTCAGCCCCAGCATTTT	CASSPGQGAQPQHF
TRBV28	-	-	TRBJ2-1	TGTGCCAGCAGCCTACTCTACAATGAGCAGTTCTTC	CASSLLYNEQFF
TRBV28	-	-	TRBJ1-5	TGTGCCAGCAGCAGTACCAATCAGCCCCAGCATTTT	CASSSTNQPQHF
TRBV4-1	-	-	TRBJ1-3	TGCGCCAGCAGCCCAGGAAGGACAGTGATCTCTGGAAACACCATATATTTT	CASSPGRTVISGNTIYF
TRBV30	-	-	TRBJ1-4	TGTGCCTGGAGTACAGGGAGCGGCGAAAAACTGTTTTTT	CAWSTGSGEKLFF
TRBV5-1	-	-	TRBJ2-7	TGCGCCAGCAGCGCAACGGACAGTTCCTACGAGCAGTACTTC	CASSATDSSYEQYF
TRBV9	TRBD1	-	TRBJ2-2	TGTGCCAGCAGCGCCCAGGGGGCGAACACCGGGGAGCTGTTTTTT	CASSAQGANTGELFF
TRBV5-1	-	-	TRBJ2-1	TGCGCCAGCAGCTTGGGCGGAAGCTCCTACAATGAGCAGTTCTTC	CASSLGGSSYNEQFF
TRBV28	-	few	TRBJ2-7	TGTGCCAGCAGTTTCCCAGGGGCCTACGAGCAGTACTTC	CASSFPGAYEQYF
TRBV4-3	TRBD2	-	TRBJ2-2	TGCGCCAGCAGCCAAGACGGTCCTAGCGGGGCCAGGGGTGGGGAGCTGTTTTTT	CASSQDGPSGARGGELFF
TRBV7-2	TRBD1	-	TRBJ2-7	TGTGCCAGCAGCTCCGGACAGGGGGGATCCTACGAGCAGTACTTC	CASSSGQGGSYEQYF